The 23 T cell receptor beta chains below come from one sample, sequenced in a study of blood T cell repertoires in COVID-19. The protocol was immunoSEQ multiplex PCR, while the TCRdb copy is restricted to in-frame clones and leaves out a portion. The sample contains tens of thousands of clones, roughly 80% of which appear only once. The specimen was peripheral blood. These receptors were taken from an elderly man with active or convalescent COVID-19.

The chain links TRBV19 to TRBJ2-7, with 8 nucleotides matching TRBD1. V lost 5 bases, J lost 2 bases, and 5 bases stayed unmatched. Per the germline V gene, CDR1 is LNHDA and CDR2 is SQIVND (reference sequence). The CDR3 covers 14 residues. The DNA for the CDR3 is TGTGCCAGTAGTTCGGACAGGGAGGCCTACGAGCAGTACTTC. It codes for CASSSDREAYEQYF.

The rearrangement links TRBV4-1 to TRBJ2-5; 8 bases match TRBD1. Germline V gives CDR1 MGHRA, CDR2 YSYEKL. V was clipped by 0 bases and J by 1 base; unmatched bases: 1. The CDR3 runs to 15 residues. The CDR3 sequence: CASSQDGTGQETQYF. The CDR3, as DNA: TGCGCCAGCAGCCAAGATGGGACAGGCCAAGAGACCCAGTACTTC.

This chain links TRBV10-3 with TRBJ2-7; TRBD1 aligns across 11 bases. Germline lookup yields CDR1 ENHRY and CDR2 SYGVKD. V was clipped by 2 bases and J by 8 bases; unmatched bases: 2. The CDR3 covers 13 residues. CDR3 residues: CAISEGQGAQQYF. Here the CDR3 DNA reads TGTGCCATCAGTGAGGGACAGGGGGCTCAGCAGTACTTC.

This clone was observed a handful of times. The rearrangement joins TRBV4-1 to TRBJ2-7; TRBD1 might be the D (6 bases). The length of the CDR3 is 14 residues. CDR1 MGHRA and CDR2 YSYEKL come from the germline V gene. V shed 3 bases and J shed 4 bases, with 13 bases lying between them. The CDR3 nucleotides are TGCGCCAGCAGCCACTCGGGACAACGGTACGAGCAGTACTTC. It translates to CASSHSGQRYEQYF.

In its sample, this clone was seen once. V is TRBV6-5 and J is TRBJ1-6, with D perhaps TRBD1 (6 bases). Germline V CDR1 and CDR2: MNHEY, SVGAGI. The CDR3 has 12 amino acids. The ends were cut back, 6 bases at V and 13 bases at J, with 13 bases in the middle. DNA of the CDR3: TGTGCCAGCAGCCTACGGACAGAGCCCCTCCACTTT. Translated, it gives CASSLRTEPLHF.

V is TRBV15 and J is TRBJ1-2, with no clear D. The germline CDR1 and CDR2 sequences are LNHNV and YYDKDF (reference sequence). The CDR3 extends over 15 amino acids. Trimming cost V 0 bases and J 8 bases, with 16 bases left between them. CDR3 protein: CATSRDRYRGLGYTF. DNA of the CDR3: TGTGCCACCAGCAGAGATCGGTACCGGGGTCTGGGCTACACCTTC.

The J gene is TRBJ1-6, the V gene TRBV12-3 or TRBV12-4, with D uncertain. The CDR3 runs 12 residues. The V end was cut by 8 bases, the J end by 7 bases, with 9 bases between. As DNA, the CDR3 is TGTGCCAGCGCGGGTCAGAATTCACCCCTCCACTTT. This translates into CASAGQNSPLHF.

The chain employs TRBV14 and TRBJ1-5, with TRBD1 matching over 11 bases. Unmatched junction bases numbered 2, after V lost 4 bases and J lost 9 bases. This CDR3 contains 13 residues. Looked up from germline, CDR1 is SGHDN and CDR2 is FVKESK. CDR3 bases: TGTGCCAGCAGCCGGACAGGGGGCGGGCCCCAGCATTTT. Translating it yields CASSRTGGGPQHF.

V gene TRBV20-1 combines with J gene TRBJ2-2, with D possibly matching TRBD1 (6 bases). Looked up from germline, CDR1 is DFQATT and CDR2 is SNEGSKA (reference sequence). This CDR3 has 14 amino acids. V lost 3 bases and J lost 6, with 14 bases in between. CDR3 loop: CSASATGYAGELFF. The CDR3 coding sequence is TGCAGTGCTAGTGCTACAGGGTACGCCGGGGAGCTGTTTTTT.

The rearrangement joins TRBV3-1 (or the pseudogene TRBV3-2) to TRBJ2-7; 11 positions agree with TRBD1. This CDR3 has 16 residues. Germline V lookup: CDR1 LGHDT, CDR2 YNNKEL (reference sequence). V lost 3 bases and J lost 0; bases outside the gene matches: 4. In DNA form, the CDR3 reads TGTGCCAGCAGCCACCCGGACAGGGGGCTCTCCTACGAGCAGTACTTC. Amino acids: CASSHPDRGLSYEQYF.

This clone was detected many times. The chain uses TRBV24-1 and TRBJ2-1, with a possible D match to TRBD1 (5 bases). The CDR3 has 13 residues. V was clipped by 8 bases and J by 7 bases, with 14 bases between them. Per the germline V gene, CDR1 is KGHDR and CDR2 is SFDVKD. For the CDR3, the DNA is TGTGCCACCATGCAGGGTCCTTGGAATGAGCAGTTCTTC. It codes for CATMQGPWNEQFF.

The CDR3 region is CASSLNSPRGALYNEQFF. DNA of the CDR3: TGTGCCAGCAGCTTAAATAGCCCACGGGGGGCCCTCTACAATGAGCAGTTCTTC. The chain combines TRBV7-3 with TRBJ2-1; D is possibly TRBD2 (7 bases). The CDR3 totals 18 residues. Trimming shortened V by 1 base and J by 3 bases, and 19 bases separated the two germline ends. Germline V gene sequence: CDR1 SGHTA, CDR2 FQGTGA. The full variable domain, rest sourced from reference TRBV7-3 and TRBJ2-1, is GAGVSQTPSNKVTEKGKYVELRCDPISGHTALYWYRQSLGQGPEFLIYFQGTGAADDSGLPNDRFFAVRPEGSVSTLKIQRTERGDSAVYLCASSLNSPRGALYNEQFFGPGTRLTVL.

Turning to this clone: Other DNA sequences in the sample encode the same CDR3. The CDR3 nucleotides are TGTGCCAGCAGCCCCCGACAGAGGAACACTGAAGCTTTCTTT. It encodes CASSPRQRNTEAFF. The rearrangement links TRBV27 to TRBJ1-1, with TRBD1 as a possible D gene (5 bases). The length of the CDR3 is 14 residues. CDR1 and CDR2 from the germline V gene are MNHEY and SMNVEV (reference sequence). V was trimmed by 6 bases and J by 1 base, leaving 12 bases between them.

This rearrangement joins TRBV7-3 to TRBJ2-1, with TRBD2 matching over 12 bases. The CDR3 runs to 16 residues. CDR1 and CDR2 (germline): SGHTA, FQGTGA. V trimming: 4 bases; J trimming: 1 base; junction bases outside the gene matches: 2. The CDR3 sequence: CASSSTSGGSYNEQFF. In nucleotides, the CDR3 is TGTGCCAGCAGCTCCACTAGCGGGGGGTCCTACAATGAGCAGTTCTTC.

The V gene is TRBV5-4, the J gene TRBJ1-2, with TRBD1 matching over 7 bases. The CDR3 is made up of 14 amino acids. Germline V gene lookup returns CDR1 SGHNT and CDR2 YYREEE (reference sequence). Trimming took 4 bases from V and 6 from J; bases not matched to a gene: 9. CDR3 sequence (DNA): TGTGCCAGCAGCCTCCCGGGACAGCTGAATGGCTACACCTTC. Translating gives CASSLPGQLNGYTF.

This sequence joins TRBV18 and TRBJ1-5; tentative D call: TRBD1 (6 bases). The germline V gene encodes CDR1 KGHSH and CDR2 LQKENI. This CDR3 has 15 residues. V was pared by 6 bases and J by 0 bases, with 12 bases between. CDR3 in DNA: TGTGCCAGCTCCCTGGACAGTAATAGCAATCAGCCCCAGCATTTT. It specifies CASSLDSNSNQPQHF.

The chain recombines TRBV28 with TRBJ1-5; possibly TRBD1 for D (6 bases). Trimming took off 3 bases at V and 7 bases at J, with 13 bases between the two ends. The CDR3 length is 14 residues. Germline lookup yields CDR1 MDHEN and CDR2 SYDVKM. Written as DNA, the CDR3 is TGTGCCAGCAGTTTGGTTGGGGGCGGACAGCCCCAGCATTTT. It yields the protein CASSLVGGGQPQHF. Looking up the rest from reference TRBV28 and TRBJ1-5 gives the full variable domain: DVKVTQSSRYLVKRTGEKVFLECVQDMDHENMFWYRQDPGLGLRLIYFSYDVKMKEKGDIPEGYSVSREKKERFSLILESASTNQTSMYLCASSLVGGGQPQHFGDGTRLSIL.

The V gene is TRBV7-9, the J gene TRBJ1-5, with unresolved D. CDR1 and CDR2 (germline): SEHNR, FQNEAQ (reference sequence). V shed 1 base and J shed 8 bases, with 15 bases lying between them. The CDR3 has 15 amino acids. Written as DNA, the CDR3 is TGTGCCAGCAGCTTAGAAGGCAGGCTCGTGGAGCCCCAGCATTTT. Protein sequence: CASSLEGRLVEPQHF.

The V call is TRBV9, the J call TRBJ1-5; 8 positions agree with TRBD1. In germline, CDR1 is SGDLS, CDR2 YYNGEE. The CDR3 spans 15 residues. V gave up 2 bases and J gave up 3 bases; unmatched junction bases: 4. The chain's CDR3 is CASSVGQGDNQPQHF. The DNA for the CDR3 is TGTGCCAGCAGCGTCGGACAGGGTGACAATCAGCCCCAGCATTTT.

This clone appeared once. The chain employs TRBV19 and TRBJ2-5; no definite D call. Germline assignment: CDR1 LNHDA and CDR2 SQIVND (reference sequence). The germline V and J ends were trimmed by 4 bases and 4 bases, with 10 bases remaining between them. The CDR3 totals 13 residues. CDR3 coding DNA: TGTGCCAGTAGTAGGGCCACCCGAGAGACCCAGTACTTC. Protein: CASSRATRETQYF.

The rearrangement uses TRBV5-6 and TRBJ2-3; D is unresolved. The germline V gene encodes CDR1 SGHDT and CDR2 YYEEEE. The CDR3 is 14 amino acids. V lost 2 bases, J lost 0 bases, and 7 bases lay in between. The CDR3 loop is CASSFGLSTDTQYF. In nucleotides, the CDR3 is TGTGCCAGCAGCTTTGGCCTTAGCACAGATACGCAGTATTTT.

This chain joins TRBV6-6 and TRBJ2-7; 9 bases align to TRBD1. Trimming removed 2 bases from V and 4 bases from J; junction bases left unmatched: 6. CDR3 length: 15 amino acids. Germline V gene data show CDR1 as MNHNY and CDR2 as SVGAGI (reference sequence). CDR3 sequence: CASSYPGQGPYEQYF. Here the CDR3 DNA reads TGTGCCAGCAGTTACCCGGGACAGGGCCCTTACGAGCAGTACTTC.

The CDR3 nucleotides read TGTGCCAGCAGCTCCTGGGGCAGGGGTAATGGCTACACCTTC. Translation: CASSSWGRGNGYTF. This chain connects TRBV5-6 to TRBJ1-2; D perhaps matches TRBD1 (6 bases). The CDR3 runs 14 residues. Germline V gene data show CDR1 as SGHDT and CDR2 as YYEEEE. V was shortened by 3 bases and J by 6 bases, with 15 bases between the two germline ends.